The entry below describes one T cell receptor beta chain. Its antigen remains unknown. These data originate in a study of cytomegalovirus exposure and HLA in healthy donors. Study-level results: At a 0.05 false discovery rate, a later analysis found 18,000 or so TCR beta sequences to be associated with HLA alleles. Reports showed the classifier diagnosing cytomegalovirus status with high specificity and sensitivity.

The V end lost 4 bases, the J end lost 4 bases, and 14 bases lay between the germline ends. CDR3 size: 16 residues. From germline, CDR1 is PRHDT and CDR2 FYEKMQ (reference sequence). Donors had nominal health at sampling but likely had unrecorded immune exposures. Vbeta (60) and Jbeta (13) primers were used in the PCR. Measured with immunoSEQ multiplex PCR; TCRdb has only the in-frame clones, and not every one. Among 150,000 to 200,000 clones listed, 65% to 70% were seen once. This sequence was found in a young woman in good health and CMV-seropositive. The rearrangement uses TRBV13 and TRBJ1-6, with D perhaps TRBD1 (5 bases). Sample: PBMCs. The CDR3: CASSYVGGGYNSPLHF. CDR3 coding DNA: TGTGCCAGCAGCTACGTCGGGGGAGGTTATAATTCACCCCTCCACTTT.